This T cell receptor beta chain came from a study of identical twins. Trimming left V 6 bases short and J 1 base short, with 12 bases between. The CDR3 loop spans 14 amino acids. The V gene's germline CDR1 is SNHLY and CDR2 FYNNEI. TCRdb independently ran MiXCR on the 5' RACE reads; one entry per CDR3 protein. Of about 920,000 distinct CDR3 sequences in the sample, more than 9% were seen once. These data also featured in a second study, about yellow fever vaccine responses in identical twins.

This clonotype was sampled from a woman aged 18-30 years in good health. This rearrangement joins TRBV2 to TRBJ2-5; tentatively, D is TRBD1 (6 bases). Sequenced sample: PBMCs. CDR3 sequence reads: CASRRTASQETQYF. DNA for the CDR3: TGTGCCAGCAGAAGGACAGCCTCCCAAGAGACCCAGTACTTC.